This paragraph covers one T cell receptor (beta chain) sequence. The target antigen is unknown. The data were obtained in a study of long-term antiretroviral therapy in people with HIV. The CDR3 has 14 residues. Germline V CDR1 and CDR2: MNHNY, SVGAGI (reference sequence). V lost 5 bases to trimming and J lost 1 base, with 11 bases between them. Broader study findings: Pre-ART clonal expansion yielded clones that dominated the repertoire at all time points.

At the survey level, the v3.0 immunoSEQ assay was run. Using immunoSEQ multiplex PCR, the repertoire was profiled, and TCRdb retains in-frame clones only, with some absent. This table holds 20,000 to 25,000 clones, under 80% found once. This specimen consisted of unsorted PBMCs, obtained 1.1 years before starting antiretroviral therapy. The clonotype originates from a middle-aged woman with HIV. This sequence joins TRBV6-6 and TRBJ1-2; D ambiguous. The CDR3 loop is CASSTPGHNYGYTF. The CDR3 DNA sequence: TGTGCCAGCAGTACGCCAGGCCATAACTATGGCTACACCTTC.